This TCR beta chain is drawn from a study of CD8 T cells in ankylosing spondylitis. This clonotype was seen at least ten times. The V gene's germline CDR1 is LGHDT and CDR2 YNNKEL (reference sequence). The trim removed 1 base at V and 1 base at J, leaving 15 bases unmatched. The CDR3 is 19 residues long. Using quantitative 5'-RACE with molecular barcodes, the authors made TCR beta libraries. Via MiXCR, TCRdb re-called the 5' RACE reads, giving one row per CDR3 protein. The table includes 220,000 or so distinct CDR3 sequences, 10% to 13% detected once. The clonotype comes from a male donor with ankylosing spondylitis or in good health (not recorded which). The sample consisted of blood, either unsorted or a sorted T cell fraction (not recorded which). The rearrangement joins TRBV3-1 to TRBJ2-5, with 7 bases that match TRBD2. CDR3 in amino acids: CASSQAGLRRGPSQETQYF. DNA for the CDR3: TGTGCCAGCAGCCAAGCGGGACTACGACGGGGCCCTTCCCAAGAGACCCAGTACTTC.